This TCR beta chain is drawn from a study of blood T cell repertoires in COVID-19. V gave up 6 bases and J gave up 2 bases; unmatched junction bases: 6. The CDR3 sequence is 16 residues long. Germline CDR1 reads SNHLY; CDR2 reads FYNNEI. Sequenced by immunoSEQ multiplex PCR; TCRdb stores in-frame clones only, minus some. The sample has around 240,000 clones; roughly 86% are singletons. The rearrangement joins TRBV2 to TRBJ1-3, with 11 bases lining up with TRBD1. The TCR sequence derives from a woman aged 25-40 years who had recovered from COVID-19. Sequencing was carried out using peripheral blood. CDR3 in DNA: TGTGCCAGCAGCCCAAAGGGACAGGGGGCTGGAAACACCATATATTTT. This gives the protein CASSPKGQGAGNTIYF. The variable domain in full, completed from reference TRBV2 and TRBJ1-3, reads EPEVTQTPSHQVTQMGQEVILRCVPISNHLYFYWYRQILGQKVEFLVSFYNNEISEKSEIFDDQFSVERPDGSNFTLKIRSTKLEDSAMYFCASSPKGQGAGNTIYFGEGSWLTVV.